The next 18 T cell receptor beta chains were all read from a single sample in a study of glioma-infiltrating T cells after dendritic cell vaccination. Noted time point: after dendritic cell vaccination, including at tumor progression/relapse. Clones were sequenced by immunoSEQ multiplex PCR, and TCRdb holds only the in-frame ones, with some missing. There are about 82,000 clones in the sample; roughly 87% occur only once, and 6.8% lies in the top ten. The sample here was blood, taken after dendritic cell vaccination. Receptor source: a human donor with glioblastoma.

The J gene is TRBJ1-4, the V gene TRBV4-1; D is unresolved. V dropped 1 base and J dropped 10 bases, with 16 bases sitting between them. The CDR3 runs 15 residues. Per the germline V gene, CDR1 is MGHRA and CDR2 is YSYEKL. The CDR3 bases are TGCGCCAGCAGCCAAGGTTTCGGGGAAGGAGGAAAACTGTTTTTT. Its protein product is CASSQGFGEGGKLFF.

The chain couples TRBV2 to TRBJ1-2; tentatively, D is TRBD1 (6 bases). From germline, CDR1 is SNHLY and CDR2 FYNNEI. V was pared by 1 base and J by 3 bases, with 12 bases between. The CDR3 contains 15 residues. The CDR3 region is CASSEGQGLYYGYTF. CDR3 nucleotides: TGTGCCAGCAGTGAAGGCCAGGGGTTGTACTATGGCTACACCTTC.

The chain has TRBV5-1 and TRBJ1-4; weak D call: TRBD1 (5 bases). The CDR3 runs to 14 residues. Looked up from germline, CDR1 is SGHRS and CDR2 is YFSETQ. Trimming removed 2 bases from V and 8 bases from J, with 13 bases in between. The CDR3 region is CASSFYGHGEKLFF. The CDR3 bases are TGCGCCAGCAGCTTTTACGGACATGGGGAAAAACTGTTTTTT.

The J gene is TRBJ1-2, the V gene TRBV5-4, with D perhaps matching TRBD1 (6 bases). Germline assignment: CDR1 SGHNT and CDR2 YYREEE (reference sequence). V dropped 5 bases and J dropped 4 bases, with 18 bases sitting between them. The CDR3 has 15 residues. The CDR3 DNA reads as TGTGCCAGCAGTTACAATACAGGGATCGGCTATGGCTACACCTTC. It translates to CASSYNTGIGYGYTF. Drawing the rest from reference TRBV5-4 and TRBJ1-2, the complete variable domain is ETGVTQSPTHLIKTRGQQVTLRCSSQSGHNTVSWYQQALGQGPQFIFQYYREEENGRGNFPPRFSGLQFPNYSSELNVNALELDDSALYLCASSYNTGIGYGYTFGSGTRLTVV.

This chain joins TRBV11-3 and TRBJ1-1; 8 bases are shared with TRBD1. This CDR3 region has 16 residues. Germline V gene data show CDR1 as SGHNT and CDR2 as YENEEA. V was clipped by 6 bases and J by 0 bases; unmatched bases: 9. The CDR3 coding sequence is TGTGCCAGCAGTCCCGGACAGGGTGAGATGAACACTGAAGCTTTCTTT. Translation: CASSPGQGEMNTEAFF. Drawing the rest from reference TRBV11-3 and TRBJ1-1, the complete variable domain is EAGVVQSPRYKIIEKKQPVAFWCNPISGHNTLYWYLQNLGQGPELLIRYENEEAVDDSQLPKDRFSAERLKGVDSTLKIQPAELGDSAVYLCASSPGQGEMNTEAFFGQGTRLTVV.

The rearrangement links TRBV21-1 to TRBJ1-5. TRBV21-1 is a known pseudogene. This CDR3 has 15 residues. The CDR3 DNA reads TGTGCCAGCAGCAAAGAGGACGGGAGGAATCAGCCCCAGCATTTT. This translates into CASSKEDGRNQPQHF.

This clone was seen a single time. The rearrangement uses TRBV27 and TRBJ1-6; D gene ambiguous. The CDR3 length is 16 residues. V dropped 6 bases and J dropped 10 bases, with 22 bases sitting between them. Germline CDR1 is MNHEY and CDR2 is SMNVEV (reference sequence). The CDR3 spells CASSRLNSWEGSPLHF. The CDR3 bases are TGTGCCAGCAGCCGTTTAAACAGCTGGGAGGGATCACCCCTCCACTTT.

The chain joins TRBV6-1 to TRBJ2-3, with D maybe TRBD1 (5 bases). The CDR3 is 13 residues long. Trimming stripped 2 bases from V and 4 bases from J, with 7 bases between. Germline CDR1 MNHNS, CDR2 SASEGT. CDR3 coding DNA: TGTGCCAGCAGTGAATTCAGGGCAGATACGCAGTATTTT. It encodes CASSEFRADTQYF.

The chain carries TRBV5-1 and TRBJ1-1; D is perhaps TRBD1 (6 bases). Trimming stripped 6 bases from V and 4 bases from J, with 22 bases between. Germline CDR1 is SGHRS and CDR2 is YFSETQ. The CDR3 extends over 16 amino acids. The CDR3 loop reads CASTPDRMGAFTEAFF. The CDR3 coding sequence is TGCGCCAGCACCCCGGACAGAATGGGGGCTTTCACTGAAGCTTTCTTT.

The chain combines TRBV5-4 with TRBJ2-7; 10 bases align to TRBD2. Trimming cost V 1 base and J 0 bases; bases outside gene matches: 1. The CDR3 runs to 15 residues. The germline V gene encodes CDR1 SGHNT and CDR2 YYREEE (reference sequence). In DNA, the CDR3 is TGTGCCAGCAGCTTGTCTAGCGGGGGCTCCTACGAGCAGTACTTC. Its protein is CASSLSSGGSYEQYF.

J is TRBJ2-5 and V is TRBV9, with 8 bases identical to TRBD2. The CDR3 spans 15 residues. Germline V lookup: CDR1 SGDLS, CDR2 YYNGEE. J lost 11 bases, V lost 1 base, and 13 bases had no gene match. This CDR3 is CASSVNGGAEEEQYF. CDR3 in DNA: TGTGCCAGCAGCGTAAACGGGGGGGCCGAGGAGGAGCAGTACTTC.

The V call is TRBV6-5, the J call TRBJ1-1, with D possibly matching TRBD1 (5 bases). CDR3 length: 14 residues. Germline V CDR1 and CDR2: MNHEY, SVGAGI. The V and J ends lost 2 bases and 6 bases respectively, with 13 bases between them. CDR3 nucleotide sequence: TGTGCCAGCAGTTACGAAAGGACAAAGGCTGAAGCTTTCTTT. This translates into CASSYERTKAEAFF.

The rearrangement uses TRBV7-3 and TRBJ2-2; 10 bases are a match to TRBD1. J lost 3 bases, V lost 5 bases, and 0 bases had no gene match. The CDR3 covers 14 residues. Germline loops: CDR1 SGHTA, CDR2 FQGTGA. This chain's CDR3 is CASSGTGDTGELFF. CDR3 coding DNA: TGTGCCAGCAGCGGGACAGGGGACACCGGGGAGCTGTTTTTT.

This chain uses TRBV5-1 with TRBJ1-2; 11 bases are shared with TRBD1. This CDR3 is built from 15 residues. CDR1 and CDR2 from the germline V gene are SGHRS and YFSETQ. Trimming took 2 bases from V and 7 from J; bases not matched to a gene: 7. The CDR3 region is CASSFTTGTGGGYTF. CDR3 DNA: TGCGCCAGCAGCTTCACGACCGGGACAGGGGGTGGCTACACCTTC.

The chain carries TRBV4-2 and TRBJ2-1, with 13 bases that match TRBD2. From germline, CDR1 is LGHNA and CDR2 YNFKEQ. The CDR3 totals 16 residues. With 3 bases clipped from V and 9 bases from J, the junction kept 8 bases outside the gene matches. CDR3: CASSHSTSGGESEQFF. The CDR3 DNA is TGTGCCAGCAGCCACTCCACTAGCGGGGGGGAGTCTGAGCAGTTCTTC.

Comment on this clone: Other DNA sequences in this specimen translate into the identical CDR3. The CDR3 here is CASSPLAGGAGNEQFF. In DNA, the CDR3 is TGTGCCAGCAGCCCTCTAGCGGGGGGGGCCGGCAATGAGCAGTTCTTC. This sequence joins TRBV5-6 and TRBJ2-1, with 12 nucleotides matching TRBD2. Germline values: CDR1 SGHDT, CDR2 YYEEEE. V lost 4 bases, J lost 6 bases, and 8 bases stayed unmatched. This CDR3 has 16 residues.

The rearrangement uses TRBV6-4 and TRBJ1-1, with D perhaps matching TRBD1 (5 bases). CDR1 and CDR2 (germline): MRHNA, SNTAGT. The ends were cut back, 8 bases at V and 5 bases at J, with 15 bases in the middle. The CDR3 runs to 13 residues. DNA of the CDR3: TGTGCCAGCTCACAGGAGGGTGGGACTGAAGCTTTCTTT. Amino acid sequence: CASSQEGGTEAFF.

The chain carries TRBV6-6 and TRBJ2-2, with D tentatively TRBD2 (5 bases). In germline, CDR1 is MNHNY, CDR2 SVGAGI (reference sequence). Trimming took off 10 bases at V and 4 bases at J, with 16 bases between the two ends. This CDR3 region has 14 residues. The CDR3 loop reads CATLLAAGTGELFF. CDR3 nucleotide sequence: TGTGCCACCCTCCTGGCCGCGGGCACCGGGGAGCTGTTTTTT.